One sample yielded the 5 T cell receptor beta chains listed below, sequenced in a study of cytomegalovirus exposure and HLA in healthy donors. PCR used 60 Vbeta primers and 13 Jbeta primers. Here immunoSEQ multiplex PCR was the method, and the copy in TCRdb shows in-frame clones only, minus some. The data show some 150,000 clones, about four fifths seen once. Sequences were obtained from PBMCs. The receptors were gathered from a middle-aged man in good health and CMV-seropositive.

This clone was seen once. This chain connects TRBV9 to TRBJ1-1; D uncertain. Trimming pared 2 bases from V and 3 bases from J, leaving 8 bases between. The CDR3 is 13 amino acids. CDR1 SGDLS and CDR2 YYNGEE come from the germline V gene. CDR3 DNA sequence: TGTGCCAGCAGCGTTGTGGGAGACACTGAAGCTTTCTTT. This sequence encodes CASSVVGDTEAFF.

The chain joins TRBV7-3 to TRBJ1-5; no clear D gene. The CDR3 spans 13 residues. Germline V gene data show CDR1 as SGHTA and CDR2 as FQGTGA. V shed 5 bases and J shed 5 bases, with 10 bases lying between them. The CDR3 is CASSLSRDQPQHF. CDR3 coding DNA: TGTGCCAGCAGCCTATCCCGAGATCAGCCCCAGCATTTT.

V and J are TRBV7-9 and TRBJ2-1, with D perhaps matching TRBD1 (6 bases). The CDR3 sequence is 14 residues long. V was shortened by 9 bases and J by 5 bases, with 17 bases between the two germline ends. Per the germline V gene, CDR1 is SEHNR and CDR2 is FQNEAQ (reference sequence). The CDR3 nucleotides are TGTGCCAGTAAAGCACCAGGGGACGACAATGAGCAGTTCTTC. As protein: CASKAPGDDNEQFF.

The rearrangement links TRBV7-9 to TRBJ2-5, with 8 nucleotides matching TRBD1. Unmatched junction bases numbered 7, after V lost 5 bases and J lost 5 bases. The CDR3 spans 14 residues. CDR1 is SEHNR and CDR2 is FQNEAQ in the germline V gene (reference sequence). The CDR3 spells CASSSRQGWETQYF. The CDR3 DNA sequence: TGTGCCAGCAGCAGCCGACAGGGGTGGGAGACCCAGTACTTC.

The gene calls are TRBV7-9 and TRBJ2-7; TRBD2 might be the D (7 bases). The CDR3 consists of 14 residues. The V end was cut by 5 bases, the J end by 1 base, with 12 bases between. Germline lookup yields CDR1 SEHNR and CDR2 FQNEAQ (reference sequence). In DNA, the CDR3 is TGTGCCAGCAGCAGGGGGGGGGAATCCTACGAGCAGTACTTC. It is translated as CASSRGGESYEQYF.